This T cell receptor beta chain was recorded in a study of blood T cell repertoires in COVID-19. The wider study: T cells, B-cell-depleted T cells, or PBMCs provided the cDNA or gDNA that served as material.

Source study methods: For nucleated cells, counts were estimated from reference gene primer amplification. Assay: immunoSEQ multiplex PCR; the TCRdb copy retains only in-frame clones and omits some. That table furnishes V, J and clone size, whereas the DNA furnished D and trimming. The sample holds approximately 300,000 clones, 86% seen once. This CDR3 contains 15 residues. V dropped 4 bases and J dropped 4; count of bases not matched to a gene: 4. The V gene's germline CDR1 is MGHRA and CDR2 YSYEKL. Across about 22 US areas, participants ranged in age from about 18 to 100 years. Participant-reported clinical history was the basis for cohort assignment.

The sequence was obtained from a young woman who had recovered from COVID-19. This rearrangement joins TRBV4-1 to TRBJ2-3, with 11 bases that match TRBD2. The sequenced sample consisted of PBMCs or T cells enriched from blood (not recorded which). This CDR3 reads CASSRMTSGADTQYF. The CDR3 nucleotides read TGCGCCAGCAGCCGAATGACTAGCGGGGCAGATACGCAGTATTTT.